This T cell receptor (beta chain) emerged from a study of cytomegalovirus exposure and HLA in healthy donors. Study as a whole: A prior analysis found more than 90 million unique TCR beta sequences from 150 million to 200 million T cells. Caucasian-associated ancestry cluster membership applied to over 80% of about 370 genotyped donors.

Concerning this clone: A junction end diverges from the germline sequence, so it may reflect a read error.

PCR was performed using 60 Vbeta and 13 Jbeta primers. Profiled with immunoSEQ multiplex PCR; TCRdb holds only in-frame clones, not every one. The sample carries 150,000 to 200,000 clones, 70% to 90% recorded once. The CDR3 is made up of 16 amino acids. The germline V gene encodes CDR1 SGHAT and CDR2 FQNNGV. At collection, donors were nominally healthy, but unrecorded immune exposures were probable. The sequence was collected from a girl under 18 in good health and CMV-seropositive. Material for sequencing was PBMCs. The rearrangement links TRBV11-2 to TRBJ1-2; D is uncertain. The CDR3 spells CAGSLVVVRGSYGYTF. CDR3 DNA sequence: TGTGCCGGCAGCTTAGTGGTCGTTCGGGGAAGCTATGGCTACACCTTC.